This TCR beta chain derives from a study of tumor-infiltrating lymphocytes in primary liver carcinoma. Study-wide results and caveats: Relative to blood, tumors carried a significantly larger fraction of the repertoire in their top 250 clones (p = 0.039).

In the case of this clonotype: Its antigen is not known.

TCR beta cDNA was reverse-transcribed from around 0.55 ug of total RNA. The reaction used a constant-region primer and ProtoScript II reverse transcriptase. Three-round nested multiplex PCR performed with slightly modified ARM-PCR produced the TCR beta libraries. The first two PCR rounds, nine to ten cycles each, used TRBV1-TRBV30 forward primers and a C-beta reverse primer. TCRdb re-derived calls from the multiplex PCR reads in MiXCR, one entry per CDR3 protein. The table records fewer than 200,000 distinct CDR3 sequences, approximately 80% of them present only once. Unsorted bulk tissue, about 18-31 mg of it, served as the source for co-extraction of RNA and DNA. The CDR3 totals 14 residues. Looked up from germline, CDR1 is MNHEY and CDR2 is SVGAGI. V lost 8 bases to trimming and J lost 7 bases, with 21 bases between them.

The chain recombines TRBV6-5 with TRBJ2-7; no reliable D call. The sequenced material came from tumor tissue from primary liver carcinoma. The sequence was obtained from a man aged 35-49 years with primary liver carcinoma and hepatitis B virus infection. CDR3 region: CASRSRFLDYEQYF. CDR3 DNA: TGTGCCAGCCGGAGCCGTTTTCTGGATTATGAGCAGTACTTC.